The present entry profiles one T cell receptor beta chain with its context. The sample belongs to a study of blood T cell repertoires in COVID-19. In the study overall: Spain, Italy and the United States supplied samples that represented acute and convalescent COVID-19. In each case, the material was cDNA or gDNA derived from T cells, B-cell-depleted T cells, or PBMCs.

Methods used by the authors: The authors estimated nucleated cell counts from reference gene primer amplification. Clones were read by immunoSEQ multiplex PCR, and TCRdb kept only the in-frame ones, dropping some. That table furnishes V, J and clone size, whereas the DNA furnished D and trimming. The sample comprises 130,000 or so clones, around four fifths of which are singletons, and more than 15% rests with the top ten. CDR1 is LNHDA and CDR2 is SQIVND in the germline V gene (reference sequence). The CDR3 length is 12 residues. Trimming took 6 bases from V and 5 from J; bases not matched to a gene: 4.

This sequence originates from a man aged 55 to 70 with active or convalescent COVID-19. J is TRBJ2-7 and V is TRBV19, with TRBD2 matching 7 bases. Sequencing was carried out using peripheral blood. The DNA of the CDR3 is TGTGCCAGTAGACAGGCGGGAGACGAGCAGTACTTC. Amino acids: CASRQAGDEQYF.